The 10 T cell receptor beta chains below all came from one sample that was sequenced in a study of control samples from healthy donors and cancer patients. Clones were read by immunoSEQ multiplex PCR, and TCRdb kept only the in-frame ones, dropping some. The data show approximately 49,000 clones, with 86% seen just once and approximately 2.8% held by the top ten. The sequenced sample consisted of PBMCs. The receptors here all came from a woman aged 45-65 years with lung cancer.

This chain connects TRBV15 to TRBJ1-4; 7 nucleotides align to TRBD1. Germline values: CDR1 LNHNV, CDR2 YYDKDF (reference sequence). The CDR3 extends over 14 amino acids. With V trimmed by 3 bases and J by 7 bases, 5 bases remained unmatched. The CDR3 sequence: CATSSRDRIEKLFF. The DNA of the CDR3 is TGTGCCACCAGCAGCCGGGACAGAATTGAAAAACTGTTTTTT.

This clone has only a few counts. V usage is TRBV19 and J usage is TRBJ2-1; tentatively, D is TRBD1 (7 bases). Trimming shortened V by 7 bases and J by 1 base, and 20 bases separated the two germline ends. This CDR3 is built from 17 residues. Germline V lookup: CDR1 LNHDA, CDR2 SQIVND (reference sequence). CDR3 sequence: CASTGGGLSLSYNEQFF. CDR3 sequence (DNA): TGTGCCAGTACTGGAGGGGGCCTGTCTCTGTCCTACAATGAGCAGTTCTTC.

The V gene is TRBV18, the J gene TRBJ2-3; unclear D gene. The V and J ends lost 2 bases and 0 bases respectively, with 9 bases between them. The V gene's germline CDR1 is KGHSH and CDR2 LQKENI. The length of the CDR3 is 15 residues. This CDR3 reads CASSPTTDSTDTQYF. DNA for the CDR3: TGTGCCAGCTCACCAACCACAGACAGCACAGATACGCAGTATTTT.

This clone was seen a single time. V gene TRBV29-1 combines with J gene TRBJ1-3; D is unresolved. Trimming removed 4 bases from V and 0 bases from J, with 16 bases in between. Germline V gene data show CDR1 as SQVTM and CDR2 as ANQGSEA. The CDR3 spans 16 residues. Written as DNA, the CDR3 is TGCAGCGTTGTGATCCCTAAATTCTTCTCTGGAAACACCATATATTTT. Residues: CSVVIPKFFSGNTIYF.

The chain has TRBV14 and TRBJ2-7, with TRBD1 matching over 8 bases. There are 13 residues in the CDR3. V shed 6 bases, J shed 5 bases, and the junction held 6 bases outside the gene matches. Germline V gene sequence: CDR1 SGHDN, CDR2 FVKESK. The CDR3 loop is CASSWTGNDEQYF. CDR3 nucleotide sequence: TGTGCCAGCAGTTGGACAGGGAATGACGAGCAGTACTTC. Using reference TRBV14 and TRBJ2-7 for the parts outside the CDR3, the full variable domain is EAGVTQFPSHSVIEKGQTVTLRCDPISGHDNLYWYRRVMGKEIKFLLHFVKESKQDESGMPNNRFLAERTGGTYSTLKVQPAELEDSGVYFCASSWTGNDEQYFGPGTRLTVT.

The chain uses TRBV9 and TRBJ2-7; D possibly corresponds to TRBD2 (5 bases). Germline values: CDR1 SGDLS, CDR2 YYNGEE. Trimming shortened V by 4 bases and J by 5 bases, and 16 bases separated the two germline ends. This CDR3 is 14 amino acids long. CDR3 residues: CASSFSLGSDEQYF. CDR3 coding DNA: TGTGCCAGCAGCTTTAGCTTGGGGAGCGACGAGCAGTACTTC.

J is TRBJ1-2 and V is TRBV21-1; the D call TRBD1 from the table was never checked on the DNA. TRBV21-1 counts as a pseudogene. The CDR3 has 16 amino acids. The CDR3 region is CASSKNRELVHYGYTF. In nucleotides, the CDR3 is TGTGCCAGCAGCAAGAACAGGGAGTTAGTACACTATGGCTACACCTTC.

The V gene is TRBV15, the J gene TRBJ2-3, with D unresolved. In germline, CDR1 is LNHNV, CDR2 YYDKDF (reference sequence). The V end was cut by 4 bases, the J end by 6 bases, with 11 bases between. This CDR3 comprises 13 residues. The CDR3 DNA reads as TGTGCCACCAGCATCTTGAAAGGGGATACGCAGTATTTT. Translating gives CATSILKGDTQYF.

The count of this clone is one. V is TRBV7-6 and J is TRBJ1-2, with TRBD1 as a possible D gene (6 bases). V dropped 1 base and J dropped 3 bases, with 15 bases sitting between them. The CDR3 covers 16 residues. CDR1 and CDR2 (germline): SGHVS, FNYEAQ. This CDR3 is CASSLDPDSRYYGYTF. Here the CDR3 DNA reads TGTGCCAGCAGCTTAGATCCGGACAGCCGCTACTATGGCTACACCTTC.

The rearrangement links TRBV29-1 to TRBJ1-1, with D perhaps matching TRBD1 (5 bases). The CDR3 spans 13 residues. V gave up 6 bases and J gave up 5 bases, with 16 bases separating them. Germline lookup yields CDR1 SQVTM and CDR2 ANQGSEA. The CDR3 here is CSVLNGGRTEAFF. CDR3 bases: TGCAGCGTCTTGAATGGGGGTCGTACTGAAGCTTTCTTT.